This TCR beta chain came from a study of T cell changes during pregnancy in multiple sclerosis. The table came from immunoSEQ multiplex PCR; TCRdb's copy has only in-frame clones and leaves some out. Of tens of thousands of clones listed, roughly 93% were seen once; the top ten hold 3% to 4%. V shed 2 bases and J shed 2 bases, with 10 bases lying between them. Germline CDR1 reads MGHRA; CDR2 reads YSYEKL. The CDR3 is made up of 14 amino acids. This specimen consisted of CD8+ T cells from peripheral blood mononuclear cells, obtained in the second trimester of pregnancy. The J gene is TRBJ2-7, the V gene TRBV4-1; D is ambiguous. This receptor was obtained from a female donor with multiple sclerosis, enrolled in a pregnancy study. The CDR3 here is CASSQHNLPYEQYF. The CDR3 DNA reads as TGCGCCAGCAGCCAACACAACCTCCCCTACGAGCAGTACTTC.